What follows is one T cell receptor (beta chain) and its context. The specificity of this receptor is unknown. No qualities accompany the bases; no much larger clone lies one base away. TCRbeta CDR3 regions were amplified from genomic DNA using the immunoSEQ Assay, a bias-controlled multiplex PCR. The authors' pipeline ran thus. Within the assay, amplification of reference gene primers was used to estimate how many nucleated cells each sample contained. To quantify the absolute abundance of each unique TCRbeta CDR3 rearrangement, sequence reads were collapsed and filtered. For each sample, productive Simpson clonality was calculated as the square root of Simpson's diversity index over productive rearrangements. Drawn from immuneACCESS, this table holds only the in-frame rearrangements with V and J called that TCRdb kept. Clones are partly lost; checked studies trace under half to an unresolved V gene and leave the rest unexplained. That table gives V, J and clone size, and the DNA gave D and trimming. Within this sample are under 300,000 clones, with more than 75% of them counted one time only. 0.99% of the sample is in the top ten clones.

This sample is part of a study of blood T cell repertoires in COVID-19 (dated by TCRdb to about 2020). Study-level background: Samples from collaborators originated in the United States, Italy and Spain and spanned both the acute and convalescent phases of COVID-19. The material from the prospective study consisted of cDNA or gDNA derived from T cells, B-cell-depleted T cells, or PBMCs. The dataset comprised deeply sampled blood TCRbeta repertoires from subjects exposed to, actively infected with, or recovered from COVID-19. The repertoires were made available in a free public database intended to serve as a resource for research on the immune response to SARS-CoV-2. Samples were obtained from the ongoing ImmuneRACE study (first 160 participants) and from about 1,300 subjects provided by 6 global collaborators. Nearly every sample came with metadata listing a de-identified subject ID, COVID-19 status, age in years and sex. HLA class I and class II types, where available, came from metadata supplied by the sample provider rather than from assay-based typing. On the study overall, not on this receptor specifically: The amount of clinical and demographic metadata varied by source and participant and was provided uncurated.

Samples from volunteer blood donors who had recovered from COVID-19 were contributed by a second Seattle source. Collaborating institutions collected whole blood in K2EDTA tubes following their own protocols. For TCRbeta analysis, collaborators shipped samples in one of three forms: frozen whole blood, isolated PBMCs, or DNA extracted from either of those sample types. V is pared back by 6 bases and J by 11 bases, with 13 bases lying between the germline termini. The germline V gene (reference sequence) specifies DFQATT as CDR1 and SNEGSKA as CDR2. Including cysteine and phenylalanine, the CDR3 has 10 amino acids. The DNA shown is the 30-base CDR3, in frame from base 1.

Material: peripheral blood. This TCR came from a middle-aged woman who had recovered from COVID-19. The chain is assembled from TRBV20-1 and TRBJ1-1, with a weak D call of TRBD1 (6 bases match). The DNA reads TGCAGTGCAGTCAAAAGGGGGGCTTTCTTT. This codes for CSAVKRGAFF.